This T cell receptor beta chain was captured by sequencing in a study of control samples from healthy donors and cancer patients (dated by TCRdb to about 2020). In its sample, this clone was seen once. Its recognized antigen is unknown. No quality values exist for individual bases; no much larger clone is one base distant. The library was obtained by the immunoSEQ multiplex PCR assay. The clones in this table, taken by TCRdb from immuneACCESS, are in-frame only. Not every clone is retained; where verified, under half of the shortfall comes from an unresolved V gene, and the cause of the rest is unknown. Counted in this sample were 99,000 or so clones; 83% of them appeared once. Less than 15% of the sample belongs to the ten largest clones. Source material: blood. The sequence was obtained from a woman aged 45-60 years in good health.

The DNA sequence is TGTGCCAGCAGTGCGGGGGGCGGCGGCTATGGCTACACCTTC. Its protein reads: CASSAGGGGYGYTF. The chain is assembled from TRBV2 and TRBJ1-2, with TRBD1 as a weak D call on 6 bases. V was cut back by 4 bases and J by 4 bases, leaving a gap of 13 bases between them. The cysteine opens and the phenylalanine closes a CDR3 of 14 amino acids. Only CDR3 DNA remains: 42 bases, in frame from the first base. Reading the germline V gene gives CDR1 SNHLY and CDR2 FYNNEI.